This T cell receptor beta chain was identified during a study of control samples from healthy donors and cancer patients. The J segment lost 9 bases and the V segment lost 4 bases, leaving 10 bases of the junction unmatched. The germline V gene has CDR1 SGHAT and CDR2 FQNNGV. CDR3 size: 15 residues. Measured with immunoSEQ multiplex PCR; TCRdb has only the in-frame clones, and not every one. The table lists around 79,000 clones, roughly 93% of them singletons. The sample consisted of PBMCs. The TCR comes from a woman in her 40s with lung cancer. The chain carries TRBV11-2 and TRBJ2-1, with 9 bases lining up with TRBD1. The CDR3 region has the DNA TGTGCCAGCAGCTCCCGGGACAGGGATTATCTTGAGCAGTTCTTC. It yields the protein CASSSRDRDYLEQFF.